Presented here are 28 T cell receptor beta chains from one specimen sequenced in a study of T-cell reconstitution after alpha-beta-depleted transplantation in children. A library of TCRbeta sequences, prepared with unique molecular identifiers, was generated. MiXCR, run by TCRdb on the PCR reads, gives a single entry per CDR3 protein. The repertoire includes fewer than 1 million distinct CDR3 sequences, 15% to 20% of them detected once, and approximately 5% sits in the top ten. The material sequenced was PBMCs, mostly from graft donor cells, taken 360 days after TCRalphabeta/CD19-depleted stem cell transplant. Every receptor here comes from a male patient younger than 18 who had a stem cell transplant for acute lymphoblastic leukemia, so the T cells may come from the graft donor.

In this sample, this clonotype turned up a few times. The rearrangement joins TRBV6-2 or TRBV6-3 to TRBJ2-3; D uncertain. Germline V gene sequence: CDR1 MNHEY, CDR2 SVGEGT. Trimming shortened V by 2 bases and J by 2 bases, and 8 bases separated the two germline ends. CDR3 length equals 14 residues. The CDR3 sequence: CASSYHKTTDTQYF. CDR3 in DNA: TGTGCCAGCAGTTACCATAAGACCACAGATACGCAGTATTTT.

The rearrangement uses TRBV9 and TRBJ1-3; D is uncertain. V lost 2 bases to trimming and J lost 5 bases, with 14 bases between them. The CDR3 is made up of 15 amino acids. Germline CDR1 is SGDLS and CDR2 is YYNGEE. CDR3 amino acids: CASSVAPVGRNTIYF. CDR3 nucleotides: TGTGCCAGCAGCGTCGCCCCCGTCGGCAGAAACACCATATATTTT.

This clonotype has more than one count but fewer than ten. The chain has TRBV7-9 and TRBJ2-2; possible D gene TRBD2, 6 bases. The CDR3 is 17 residues long. V dropped 4 bases and J dropped 1 base, with 16 bases sitting between them. The germline gives CDR1 SEHNR, CDR2 FQNEAQ (reference sequence). Written as DNA, the CDR3 is TGTGCCAGCAGCTGGCCGACTAGTGTCGGGAACACCGGGGAGCTGTTTTTT. Amino acid sequence: CASSWPTSVGNTGELFF.

The chain couples TRBV6-6 to TRBJ2-1, with D uncertain. Germline-derived CDR1 and CDR2 are MNHNY and SVGAGI (reference sequence). CDR3 size: 13 residues. Trimming removed 3 bases at V and 6 bases at J, with 9 bases between. Written as DNA, the CDR3 is TGTGCCAGCAGTTATCGGTGGCTCAATGAGCAGTTCTTC. This codes for CASSYRWLNEQFF.

V gene TRBV27 combines with J gene TRBJ1-2, with a tentative D call TRBD1 (6 bases). The CDR3 length is 14 residues. Germline values: CDR1 MNHEY, CDR2 SMNVEV (reference sequence). Trimming removed 3 bases at V and 7 bases at J, with 15 bases between. The CDR3 loop reads CASSLGRGRGGYTF. CDR3 sequence (DNA): TGTGCCAGCAGTTTGGGCAGGGGAAGGGGTGGCTACACCTTC.

With regard to this clonotype: At one boundary the junction diverges from the germline segment, which might be a read error. The V call is TRBV9, the J call TRBJ2-7, with D uncertain. This CDR3 is 15 amino acids long. Germline CDR1 SGDLS, CDR2 YYNGEE. The CDR3 reads CASSVGVPSSHEQYF. The CDR3, as DNA: TGTGCCAGCAGCGTAGGGGTACCGTCCTCCCACGAGCAGTACTTC.

The V gene is TRBV20-1, the J gene TRBJ2-3; 12 nucleotides align to TRBD2. Germline V gene data show CDR1 as DFQATT and CDR2 as SNEGSKA (reference sequence). The CDR3 is 14 residues long. The V gene end was trimmed by 3 bases and the J gene end by 5 bases; junction bases not matched to a gene: 3. CDR3 in amino acids: CSARKGLAGDTQYF. Written as DNA, the CDR3 is TGCAGTGCTAGGAAGGGACTAGCGGGAGATACGCAGTATTTT.

The rearrangement joins TRBV12-5 to TRBJ2-3; tentatively, D is TRBD2 (6 bases). The germline CDR1 and CDR2 sequences are LGHNT and FRNRAP. V lost 0 bases to trimming and J lost 7 bases, with 14 bases between them. This CDR3 region has 15 residues. CDR3 nucleotide sequence: TGTGCTAGTGGTTTGGTAAGGAGACTAGAGAATACGCAGTATTTT. It specifies CASGLVRRLENTQYF. Looking up the rest from reference TRBV12-5 and TRBJ2-3 gives the full variable domain: DARVTQTPRHKVTEMGQEVTMRCQPILGHNTVFWYRQTMMQGLELLAYFRNRAPLDDSGMPKDRFSAEMPDATLATLKIQPSEPRDSAVYFCASGLVRRLENTQYFGPGTRLTVL.

This chain joins TRBV13 and TRBJ2-1; 14 bases map to TRBD2. Germline values: CDR1 PRHDT, CDR2 FYEKMQ (reference sequence). The trim removed 4 bases at V and 8 bases at J, leaving 16 bases unmatched. This CDR3 spans 19 amino acids. Written as DNA, the CDR3 is TGTGCCAGCAGCTCGACCCAAGGACTAGCGGGAGGAAGGGTGGATGAGCAGTTCTTC. Translation: CASSSTQGLAGGRVDEQFF.

This clonotype was detected only a few times. The rearrangement joins TRBV2 to TRBJ2-6; D could derive from TRBD1 or TRBD2 (6 bases each). Per germline, CDR1 SNHLY and CDR2 FYNNEI. Trimming stripped 3 bases from V and 2 bases from J, with 8 bases between. This CDR3 comprises 15 residues. CDR3 amino acids: CASSEEGAGANVLTF. In nucleotides, the CDR3 is TGTGCCAGCAGTGAGGAGGGGGCTGGGGCCAACGTCCTGACTTTC.

This clonotype occurred many times. This chain connects TRBV7-6 to TRBJ2-1; possibly TRBD1 for D (7 bases). The CDR3 totals 17 residues. Trimming cost V 5 bases and J 4 bases, with 21 bases left between them. CDR1 is SGHVS and CDR2 is FNYEAQ in the germline V gene. The CDR3 region is CASSVGQARRVYNEQFF. DNA for the CDR3: TGTGCCAGCAGCGTCGGACAGGCTAGGAGGGTTTACAATGAGCAGTTCTTC. Full variable domain (rest looked up from reference TRBV7-6 and TRBJ2-1): GAGVSQSPRYKVTKRGQDVALRCDPISGHVSLYWYRQALGQGPEFLTYFNYEAQQDKSGLPNDRFSAERPEGSISTLTIQRTEQRDSAMYRCASSVGQARRVYNEQFFGPGTRLTVL.

This clonotype has only a few counts. CDR3 loop: CSARSGTSVSGELFF. In DNA, the CDR3 is TGCAGTGCTAGATCCGGGACTAGCGTCTCCGGGGAGCTGTTTTTT. V and J are TRBV20-1 and TRBJ2-2; 10 bases match TRBD2. V lost 2 bases and J lost 6; bases outside the gene matches: 6. The germline V gene has CDR1 DFQATT and CDR2 SNEGSKA (reference sequence). The CDR3 runs 15 residues.

This clonotype has a handful of counts. CDR3 protein: CASSVSPLRPGVDYEQYF. CDR3 coding DNA: TGTGCCAGCAGCGTATCCCCCTTACGCCCGGGAGTGGACTACGAGCAGTACTTC. The chain employs TRBV9 and TRBJ2-7, with D perhaps TRBD2 (6 bases). The CDR3 spans 18 residues. In germline, CDR1 is SGDLS, CDR2 YYNGEE. The V and J ends lost 1 base and 3 bases respectively, with 23 bases between them.

This clonotype came up a few times. The genes are TRBV13 and TRBJ2-4, with 13 bases identical to TRBD2. CDR3 length: 19 amino acids. V shed 0 bases, J shed 1 base, and the junction held 6 bases outside the gene matches. Germline V gene lookup returns CDR1 PRHDT and CDR2 FYEKMQ (reference sequence). CDR3 nucleotides: TGTGCCAGCAGCTTAGGGGGTAGACTAGCGGGAGGTGCCAAAAACATTCAGTACTTC. It is translated as CASSLGGRLAGGAKNIQYF.

This clonotype was recorded a few times. V usage is TRBV5-1 and J usage is TRBJ2-1, with TRBD2 matching over 8 bases. Trimming removed 6 bases from V and 9 bases from J; junction bases left unmatched: 8. In germline, CDR1 is SGHRS, CDR2 YFSETQ. The CDR3 is 13 amino acids. The CDR3 DNA follows: TGCGCCAGCAACAGCGGGAGTTCGGCTGAGCAGTTCTTC. This translates into CASNSGSSAEQFF.

The chain joins TRBV7-9 to TRBJ2-7, with 7 bases that match TRBD2. Germline CDR1 and CDR2: SEHNR and FQNEAQ (reference sequence). CDR3 length equals 14 residues. V lost 2 bases to trimming and J lost 3 bases; unmatched junction nucleotides: 4. The CDR3 region has the DNA TGTGCCAGCAGCTTACCCGGACTAGGCTACGAGCAGTACTTC. Protein product: CASSLPGLGYEQYF.

V gene TRBV7-9 combines with J gene TRBJ2-7; 10 bases match TRBD1. The germline CDR1 and CDR2 sequences are SEHNR and FQNEAQ (reference sequence). V was pared by 4 bases and J by 6 bases, with 6 bases of the junction left unmatched. The CDR3 runs 14 residues. The CDR3 nucleotides are TGTGCCAGCAGCTCGGGACAGGGGACGGTCGAGCAGTACTTC. Its translation: CASSSGQGTVEQYF.

This clonotype was seen a handful of times. V usage is TRBV5-1 and J usage is TRBJ1-1; TRBD1 aligns across 10 bases. CDR1 and CDR2 from the germline V gene are SGHRS and YFSETQ. The CDR3 length is 16 residues. V trimming: 4 bases; J trimming: 5 bases; junction bases outside the gene matches: 11. DNA for the CDR3: TGCGCCAGCAGCCCTCGGGACAGGGGAAAGGGGACTGAAGCTTTCTTT. Its protein is CASSPRDRGKGTEAFF.

In its sample, this clonotype was seen many times. This sequence joins TRBV15 and TRBJ2-2; D possibly corresponds to TRBD2 (5 bases). CDR1 is LNHNV and CDR2 is YYDKDF in the germline V gene (reference sequence). Trimming removed 8 bases at V and 7 bases at J, with 20 bases between. CDR3 length: 15 residues. The CDR3 here is CATGFGSRGHGELFF. The CDR3 coding sequence is TGTGCCACCGGGTTTGGGAGTCGAGGTCACGGGGAGCTGTTTTTT.

This clonotype was seen repeatedly, ten times or more. The V call is TRBV6-1, the J call TRBJ2-5; TRBD2 matches 10 bases. V shed 3 bases and J 4 bases; nucleotides not matched to a gene: 11. Germline V CDR1 and CDR2: MNHNS, SASEGT. This CDR3 has 17 residues. In DNA, the CDR3 is TGTGCCAGCAGTGATGGCACTAGCGGGACGTTCGTAGAGACCCAGTACTTC. It translates to CASSDGTSGTFVETQYF.

The chain combines TRBV7-2 with TRBJ1-5, with D unclear. This CDR3 spans 13 amino acids. Per germline, CDR1 SGHTA and CDR2 FQGNSA. V was pared by 1 base and J by 7 bases, with 8 bases between. The DNA for the CDR3 is TGTGCCAGCAGCTTAGGGGCAGTGCAGCCCCAGCATTTT. Amino acids: CASSLGAVQPQHF.

The chain uses TRBV18 and TRBJ1-2; 12 bases are shared with TRBD1. V trimming: 6 bases; J trimming: 5 bases; junction bases outside the gene matches: 7. This CDR3 has 15 amino acids. Germline V CDR1 and CDR2: KGHSH, LQKENI. The CDR3 DNA reads TGTGCCAGCTCCCAGGGACAGGGGGCTCGATATGGCTACACCTTC. Translating gives CASSQGQGARYGYTF.

CDR3 sequence: CSARVVGLAEDSSYNEQFF. The CDR3 nucleotides are TGCAGTGCTAGAGTAGTGGGACTAGCGGAAGACAGCTCCTACAATGAGCAGTTCTTC. The V gene is TRBV20-1, the J gene TRBJ2-1; 11 positions match TRBD2. CDR1 and CDR2 (germline): DFQATT, SNEGSKA (reference sequence). Trimming at V came to 1 base and at J to 0 bases, leaving 11 bases not matched to a gene. The CDR3 has 19 amino acids.

In this sample, this clonotype turned up many times. The chain employs TRBV9 and TRBJ2-7; D not certain. The CDR3 sequence is 15 residues long. The V gene's germline CDR1 is SGDLS and CDR2 YYNGEE. Deletions cut 0 bases from V and 5 bases from J, with 15 bases between. Here the CDR3 DNA reads TGTGCCAGCAGCGTAGGTCCCCTGCCCTGGGACGAGCAGTACTTC. Translating gives CASSVGPLPWDEQYF.

The V and J genes are TRBV11-1 and TRBJ2-2; the match to TRBD2 covers 14 bases. Germline V gene lookup returns CDR1 SGHAT and CDR2 FQDESV (reference sequence). This CDR3 is built from 20 residues. J lost 5 bases, V lost 3 bases, and 14 bases had no gene match. CDR3 coding DNA: TGTGCCAGCAGCTTTGGGCCCTCCGGGACTAGCGGGAGACGTACCGGGGAGCTGTTTTTT. Translated: CASSFGPSGTSGRRTGELFF. The entire variable domain, with the rest obtained from reference TRBV11-1 and TRBJ2-2, is as follows: EAEVAQSPRYKITEKSQAVAFWCDPISGHATLYWYRQILGQGPELLVQFQDESVVDDSQLPKDRFSAERLKGVDSTLKIQPAELGDSAMYLCASSFGPSGTSGRRTGELFFGEGSRLTVL.

This clonotype has a handful of counts. This chain links TRBV5-1 with TRBJ1-2; 8 nucleotides align to TRBD1. The CDR3 consists of 15 residues. Germline assignment: CDR1 SGHRS and CDR2 YFSETQ. Trimming took 0 bases from V and 3 from J; bases not matched to a gene: 4. CDR3 in amino acids: CASSLGQGRHYGYTF. The CDR3 coding sequence is TGCGCCAGCAGCTTGGGACAGGGGAGACACTATGGCTACACCTTC. The full variable domain, completed using reference TRBV5-1 and TRBJ1-2, is KAGVTQTPRYLIKTRGQQVTLSCSPISGHRSVSWYQQTPGQGLQFLFEYFSETQRNKGNFPGRFSGRQFSNSRSEMNVSTLELGDSALYLCASSLGQGRHYGYTFGSGTRLTVV.

The rearrangement joins TRBV29-1 to TRBJ2-7, with D maybe TRBD2 (5 bases). Trimming removed 7 bases from V and 7 bases from J, with 17 bases in between. CDR3 length: 12 residues. CDR1 and CDR2 from the germline V gene are SQVTM and ANQGSEA. This chain's CDR3 is CSAERTGREQYF. The CDR3, as DNA: TGCAGCGCCGAGCGGACCGGTCGGGAGCAGTACTTC.

In this sample, this clonotype turned up a few times. V gene TRBV7-9 combines with J gene TRBJ2-1; D might be TRBD2 (6 bases). Germline V gene data show CDR1 as SEHNR and CDR2 as FQNEAQ (reference sequence). V was pared by 1 base and J by 2 bases, with 12 bases between. The CDR3 totals 16 residues. The CDR3 DNA follows: TGTGCCAGCAGCTTAGTTACTAGCCCTCCCTACAATGAGCAGTTCTTC. Translating gives CASSLVTSPPYNEQFF.